These 32 T cell receptor beta chains were sequenced from one sample in a study of CXCR3-negative and CXCR3-positive naive CD8 T cells. UMI-labeled TRB cDNA libraries were prepared by 5' RACE. No DNA is given; TCRdb re-called the 5' RACE reads and lists each CDR3 protein once. This table holds approximately 66,000 distinct CDR3 sequences. The sequenced sample consisted of naive CXCR3- CD8+ T cells from blood. Subset meaning: CD45RO-CCR7+CD27+CD95- naive CD8+ T cells lacking CXCR3 (TNR3-). The receptors come from a human donor in good health. Some clones in this sample may be carry-over from other donors' samples.

The V and J genes are TRBV9 and TRBJ2-1; TCRdb calls TRBD1, which cannot be checked without DNA. CDR3 size: 13 residues. CDR1 and CDR2 (germline): SGDLS, YYNGEE. The CDR3: CASSPGTANEQFF.

The CDR3 region is CASSAAGQPTSNEQYF. The chain has TRBV5-1 and TRBJ2-7; the D call from TCRdb, TRBD1, cannot be confirmed without DNA. The CDR3 length is 16 residues. CDR1 and CDR2 (germline): SGHRS, YFSETQ.

J is TRBJ1-1 and V is TRBV29-1; TCRdb's D gene call, TRBD1, goes unchecked for lack of DNA. This CDR3 is built from 12 residues. Germline V gene lookup returns CDR1 SQVTM and CDR2 ANQGSEA. The CDR3 region is CRSDRSDTEAFF.

The V call is TRBV20-1, the J call TRBJ1-1; TCRdb selects TRBD1, and the lack of DNA leaves this call unchecked. Germline CDR1 is DFQATT and CDR2 is SNEGSKA (reference sequence). This CDR3 contains 12 residues. The CDR3 protein is CSAAQGDTEAFF.

The genes are TRBV5-1 and TRBJ1-1. The V gene's germline CDR1 is SGHRS and CDR2 YFSETQ. The CDR3 covers 15 residues. The CDR3 is CASSLAISGHTEAFF.

The chain joins TRBV15 to TRBJ2-7; TCRdb picks TRBD2, but there is no DNA to check that call. The CDR3 is 15 amino acids. Germline CDR1 reads LNHNV; CDR2 reads YYDKDF (reference sequence). CDR3 sequence reads: CATSRELGLAYEQYF.

The chain uses TRBV20-1 and TRBJ2-1; TCRdb calls TRBD1, which cannot be checked without DNA. Germline V gene sequence: CDR1 DFQATT, CDR2 SNEGSKA (reference sequence). The CDR3 has 13 residues. CDR3 in amino acids: CSATGQEGDEQFF.

This chain joins TRBV21-1 and TRBJ2-1; the TRBD2 assignment by TCRdb is unverifiable without DNA. TRBV21-1 represents a pseudogene. CDR3 length equals 17 residues. The CDR3: CASSIRLAGVASNEQFF.

The chain joins TRBV28 to TRBJ2-7. Per germline, CDR1 MDHEN and CDR2 SYDVKM. The CDR3 spans 14 residues. CDR3: CASSLNGFSYEQYF.

This sequence joins TRBV7-6 and TRBJ2-7; the D call from TCRdb, TRBD2, cannot be confirmed without DNA. Germline V gene sequence: CDR1 SGHVS, CDR2 FNYEAQ. The CDR3 runs to 17 residues. CDR3: CASSSGLAGGSSYEQYF.

The V gene is TRBV21-1, the J gene TRBJ2-1; there is no DNA to check the TCRdb D call of TRBD2. TRBV21-1 is tagged as a pseudogene. The CDR3 is 20 amino acids. The CDR3 loop reads CASSKKGTELREVPDNEQFF.

The CDR3 loop reads CASSLRIAGETQYF. J is TRBJ2-5 and V is TRBV28. The CDR3 covers 14 residues. The germline V gene encodes CDR1 MDHEN and CDR2 SYDVKM.

The gene calls are TRBV7-9 and TRBJ1-2; the TCRdb D gene call, TRBD1, has no DNA to confirm it. This CDR3 region has 19 residues. CDR1 is SEHNR, CDR2 FQNEAQ, per germline (reference sequence). CDR3 sequence reads: CASRSTIRTGQTGNYGYTF.

The chain is built from TRBV7-2 and TRBJ1-1. Per germline, CDR1 SGHTA and CDR2 FQGNSA. CDR3 length: 14 amino acids. CDR3 in amino acids: CASSFNSWNTEAFF.

The chain uses TRBV7-9 and TRBJ1-6. Germline CDR1 SEHNR, CDR2 FQNEAQ (reference sequence). The CDR3 is 13 amino acids. The CDR3 reads CASSLGINSPLHF.

The genes are TRBV24-1 and TRBJ2-5; absent DNA, TCRdb's TRBD1 call cannot be checked. The CDR3 is made up of 17 amino acids. Germline assignment: CDR1 KGHDR and CDR2 SFDVKD. The CDR3 sequence is CATSDLRAGESQETQYF.

J is TRBJ2-1 and V is TRBV29-1; TCRdb reports TRBD1, a call that lacks DNA to check it against. The CDR3 covers 13 residues. Germline-derived CDR1 and CDR2 are SQVTM and ANQGSEA. The CDR3 protein is CSVSGPLYNEQFF.

The J gene is TRBJ2-1, the V gene TRBV9; the D call of TRBD2 rests on TCRdb alone, since no DNA is present to check it. This CDR3 has 16 amino acids. The germline gives CDR1 SGDLS, CDR2 YYNGEE. Here the CDR3 reads CASSVVGTSGYNEQFF.

This chain uses TRBV7-9 with TRBJ2-7; TCRdb picks TRBD2, but there is no DNA to check that call. There are 17 residues in the CDR3. Germline V lookup: CDR1 SEHNR, CDR2 FQNEAQ (reference sequence). CDR3 protein: CASSLVGGLADPYEQYF.

The rearrangement links TRBV3-1 to TRBJ2-7; absent DNA, TCRdb's TRBD2 call cannot be checked. CDR1 is LGHDT and CDR2 is YNNKEL in the germline V gene (reference sequence). The CDR3 totals 14 residues. The CDR3 here is CASSQGGPSYEQYF.

The chain links TRBV15 to TRBJ2-1. The CDR3 has 17 residues. From germline, CDR1 is LNHNV and CDR2 YYDKDF (reference sequence). The CDR3 loop reads CATSRDLGHRPYNEQFF.

The V and J genes are TRBV28 and TRBJ2-7; as DNA is missing, the TRBD1 call by TCRdb cannot be tested. Germline assignment: CDR1 MDHEN and CDR2 SYDVKM. The CDR3 is 15 residues long. The CDR3 loop reads CASSPIRAGSYEQYF. Combining the CDR3 with reference TRBV28 and TRBJ2-7 gives the whole variable domain DVKVTQSSRYLVKRTGEKVFLECVQDMDHENMFWYRQDPGLGLRLIYFSYDVKMKEKGDIPEGYSVSREKKERFSLILESASTNQTSMYLCASSPIRAGSYEQYFGPGTRLTVT.

The V call is TRBV27, the J call TRBJ2-7; TCRdb's D call, TRBD1, is unchecked because there is no DNA. This CDR3 spans 16 amino acids. Germline assignment: CDR1 MNHEY and CDR2 SMNVEV (reference sequence). The CDR3 protein is CASSPKGTGASYEQYF.

The genes are TRBV5-1 and TRBJ2-7; the TRBD1 assignment by TCRdb is unverifiable without DNA. The CDR3 runs 13 residues. Per germline, CDR1 SGHRS and CDR2 YFSETQ. This CDR3 is CASTGGKDYEQYF. Variable domain in full (rest from reference TRBV5-1 and TRBJ2-7): KAGVTQTPRYLIKTRGQQVTLSCSPISGHRSVSWYQQTPGQGLQFLFEYFSETQRNKGNFPGRFSGRQFSNSRSEMNVSTLELGDSALYLCASTGGKDYEQYFGPGTRLTVT.

The V and J genes are TRBV5-1 and TRBJ1-1. Per germline, CDR1 SGHRS and CDR2 YFSETQ. There are 12 residues in the CDR3. CDR3 loop: CASSKDYTEAFF.

V and J are TRBV29-1 and TRBJ1-5; TCRdb calls TRBD1, which cannot be checked without DNA. CDR1 is SQVTM, CDR2 ANQGSEA, per germline. The length of the CDR3 is 13 residues. The CDR3 here is CSVEEGGGQPQHF.

V and J are TRBV28 and TRBJ2-7; without DNA, the TCRdb call of TRBD2 cannot be checked. The CDR3 is 14 amino acids. Germline V gene lookup returns CDR1 MDHEN and CDR2 SYDVKM. The CDR3 sequence: CASGEGRLFDEQYF. Drawing the rest from reference TRBV28 and TRBJ2-7, the complete variable domain is DVKVTQSSRYLVKRTGEKVFLECVQDMDHENMFWYRQDPGLGLRLIYFSYDVKMKEKGDIPEGYSVSREKKERFSLILESASTNQTSMYLCASGEGRLFDEQYFGPGTRLTVT.

The V call is TRBV7-8, the J call TRBJ2-5; TCRdb gives TRBD2 as the D gene, but with no DNA this cannot be confirmed. Germline V gene data show CDR1 as SGHVS and CDR2 as FQNEAQ. CDR3 length equals 17 residues. The CDR3 region is CASSTTLAGGFQETQYF.

This chain's CDR3 is CASSSTETYNEQFF. The chain carries TRBV7-3 and TRBJ2-1; TCRdb names TRBD1, which stays unverified in the absence of DNA. The CDR3 loop spans 14 amino acids. CDR1 is SGHTA, CDR2 FQGTGA, per germline. Full variable domain (rest looked up from reference TRBV7-3 and TRBJ2-1): GAGVSQTPSNKVTEKGKYVELRCDPISGHTALYWYRQSLGQGPEFLIYFQGTGAADDSGLPNDRFFAVRPEGSVSTLKIQRTERGDSAVYLCASSSTETYNEQFFGPGTRLTVL.

This chain joins TRBV29-1 and TRBJ2-2; the D call of TRBD2 rests on TCRdb alone, since no DNA is present to check it. The CDR3 length is 13 residues. Germline V gene data show CDR1 as SQVTM and CDR2 as ANQGSEA. Here the CDR3 reads CSVERGGTGELFF.

The V gene is TRBV29-1, the J gene TRBJ1-1. CDR1 is SQVTM and CDR2 is ANQGSEA in the germline V gene. The CDR3 runs 13 residues. CDR3: CSVERQGHTEAFF.

The chain joins TRBV2 to TRBJ2-2; TCRdb designates TRBD2, a call that cannot be tested without DNA. This CDR3 region has 17 residues. In germline, CDR1 is SNHLY, CDR2 FYNNEI. CDR3 sequence reads: CASSNTRRIQNTGELFF.